This T cell receptor beta chain was found in a study of technical replicates of blood from several donors. V lost 3 bases, J lost 2 bases, and 13 bases lay in between. This CDR3 has 14 residues. Looked up from germline, CDR1 is GTSNPN and CDR2 is SVGIG (reference sequence). This clone was detected only once. Libraries were prepared by immunoSEQ multiplex PCR; TCRdb keeps only in-frame clonotypes and omits some of them. The repertoire holds 75,000 to 95,000 clones, with just under 95% as singletons. Source material: T cells isolated from PBMCs. The chain has TRBV30 and TRBJ1-1; D is ambiguous. This clonotype was obtained from a human donor in good health. The CDR3 here is CAWSNPYLNTEAFF. The CDR3 nucleotides are TGTGCCTGGAGCAACCCCTACCTTAACACTGAAGCTTTCTTT.